This T cell receptor (beta chain) was found in a study of blood T cell repertoires in COVID-19. Original data processing: Amplified reference gene primers provided the basis for estimating nucleated cell counts. Measured with immunoSEQ multiplex PCR; TCRdb has only the in-frame clones, and not every one. V and J calls plus clone size are reproduced from that table; the DNA served to infer D and trimming. The sample lists 80,000 to 100,000 clones; over 70% were seen once. Germline CDR1 reads MDHEN; CDR2 reads SYDVKM. The CDR3 is 17 amino acids. V was pared by 4 bases and J by 6 bases, with 14 bases of the junction left unmatched.

The sample taken for sequencing was peripheral blood. The clonotype comes from a man in his 60s with acute or convalescent COVID-19. J is TRBJ2-3 and V is TRBV28; 9 nucleotides agree with TRBD1. CDR3 coding DNA: TGTGCCAGCAGTTCCGCAATTCGGACAGGGGTGGTGGATACGCAGTATTTT. Encoded protein: CASSSAIRTGVVDTQYF.